These 23 T cell receptor delta chains were sequenced from one sample in a study of human gamma delta and Vdelta1 T cells. No cognate antigen is known for these TCRs. TCRdb reanalysed the PCR reads via CATT. The data contain roughly 13,000 delta-chain clones, around 49% of them singletons. Sequenced material: Vdelta1 gamma-delta T cells from blood grown in culture (DOT cells). These receptors were collected from a human donor in good health.

The chain links TRDV1 to TRDJ1; 7 nucleotides agree with TRDD2. The length of the CDR3 is 23 residues. The V gene end was trimmed by 0 bases and the J gene end by 0 bases; junction bases not matched to a gene: 25. The germline gives CDR1 TSWWSYY, CDR2 QGS. Here the CDR3 reads CALGELPSSPRGPRSRYTDKLIF. The DNA of the CDR3 is TGTGCTCTTGGGGAACTACCTTCCTCGCCGCGGGGGCCCCGATCCCGATACACCGATAAACTCATCTTT.

The rearrangement uses TRDV1 and TRDJ1, with 11 nucleotides matching TRDD3. V shed 5 bases, J shed 0 bases, and the junction held 23 bases outside the gene matches. The CDR3 runs to 22 residues. CDR1 and CDR2 (germline): TSWWSYY, QGS. DNA of the CDR3: TGTGCTCTTGGGTCTCCCCCCGCGCTGGGGGATACAAGTGTCCATTACACCGATAAACTCATCTTT. Residues: CALGSPPALGDTSVHYTDKLIF.

The V and J genes are TRDV1 and TRDJ1, with D tentatively TRDD2 or TRDD3 (7 bases each). Deletions cut 4 bases from V and 0 bases from J, with 33 bases between. Germline CDR1 and CDR2: TSWWSYY and QGS. CDR3 length equals 22 residues. CDR3 region: CALGATPSSPPMDTFYTDKLIF. In DNA form, the CDR3 reads TGTGCTCTTGGGGCCACGCCTTCCTCCCCGCCCATGGATACGTTTTACACCGATAAACTCATCTTT.

J is TRDJ1 and V is TRDV1; D may match TRDD2 or TRDD3 (5 bases each). The germline V and J ends were trimmed by 10 bases and 0 bases, with 36 bases remaining between them. The CDR3 consists of 21 residues. Germline lookup yields CDR1 TSWWSYY and CDR2 QGS. The CDR3, as DNA: TGTGCTCCACCTCGGACGCTTCCAACCTCCCCCACCGGGGGGTACACCGATAAACTCATCTTT. Translating it yields CAPPRTLPTSPTGGYTDKLIF.

The V and J genes are TRDV1 and TRDJ1, with TRDD3 matching 8 bases. The CDR3 runs to 21 residues. Germline V CDR1 and CDR2: TSWWSYY, QGS. The ends lost 2 bases at V and 0 bases at J; junction bases unmatched: 20. The CDR3 here is CALGEVNTLVGDGVYTDKLIF. DNA for the CDR3: TGTGCTCTTGGGGAAGTTAATACGTTGGTGGGGGATGGTGTTTACACCGATAAACTCATCTTT.

V and J are TRDV1 and TRDJ1; TRDD3 matches 7 bases. V was pared by 3 bases and J by 3 bases, with 28 bases of the junction left unmatched. CDR3 length: 22 residues. The germline V gene has CDR1 TSWWSYY and CDR2 QGS. In nucleotides, the CDR3 is TGTGCTCTTGGGGAGCTTCAGGCGGTGGTGGGGGACCCCCTGGAGCAGCCCGATAAACTCATCTTT. This translates into CALGELQAVVGDPLEQPDKLIF.

This chain uses TRDV1 with TRDJ1; D is possibly TRDD3 (6 bases). V dropped 0 bases and J dropped 0 bases, with 26 bases sitting between them. Germline V lookup: CDR1 TSWWSYY, CDR2 QGS. CDR3 length equals 21 residues. CDR3 nucleotides: TGTGCTCTTGGGGAACTCCCCACGGCTCGTACTGGGCGACCTTACACCGATAAACTCATCTTT. Residues: CALGELPTARTGRPYTDKLIF.

Notes on this clone: Distinct nucleotide sequences in the sample also encode this CDR3. The chain joins TRDV1 to TRDJ2; tentatively, D is TRDD2 (6 bases). The CDR3 has 20 amino acids. Trimming shortened V by 2 bases and J by 10 bases, and 32 bases separated the two germline ends. Germline V CDR1 and CDR2: TSWWSYY, QGS. CDR3 protein: CALGEGLPTRVLVDRRQLFF. DNA for the CDR3: TGTGCTCTTGGGGAAGGCCTTCCGACCCGTGTATTGGTGGATCGGAGACAACTCTTCTTT.

V is TRDV1 and J is TRDJ1, with 12 bases fitting TRDD3. The CDR3 sequence is 28 residues long. Germline assignment: CDR1 TSWWSYY and CDR2 QGS. With V trimmed by 0 bases and J by 0 bases, 35 bases remained unmatched. The CDR3, as DNA: TGTGCTCTTGGGGAACTCGAACCTAGCAACAACCTCTTTACTGGGGGATACTCCAATCAACGTTACACCGATAAACTCATCTTT. Translation: CALGELEPSNNLFTGGYSNQRYTDKLIF.

V gene TRDV1 combines with J gene TRDJ1; 10 bases agree with TRDD3. After removal of 1 base from V and 3 bases from J, the junction contained 17 bases not matched to a gene. The CDR3 loop spans 20 amino acids. The germline V gene encodes CDR1 TSWWSYY and CDR2 QGS. The CDR3 DNA reads as TGTGCTCTTGGGGAACCGAACTCTGGGGGGATACGGACGTGGGCCGATAAACTCATCTTT. Protein sequence: CALGEPNSGGIRTWADKLIF.

The chain has TRDV1 and TRDJ1, with 8 positions matching TRDD3. Germline assignment: CDR1 TSWWSYY and CDR2 QGS. This CDR3 is built from 22 residues. With V trimmed by 2 bases and J by 3 bases, 26 bases remained unmatched. CDR3 DNA: TGTGCTCTTGGGGAATTAATCGCCTTCCGAGTACTGGGGGCCCCTCGGCCCGATAAACTCATCTTT. It translates to CALGELIAFRVLGAPRPDKLIF.

This chain uses TRDV1 with TRDJ1, with 11 bases matching TRDD3. V lost 0 bases, J lost 2 bases, and 11 bases stayed unmatched. The length of the CDR3 is 19 residues. The germline V gene has CDR1 TSWWSYY and CDR2 QGS. In DNA, the CDR3 is TGTGCTCTTGGGGAACTTTTGGGGGATACGGGGGTTGGAACCGATAAACTCATCTTT. Protein product: CALGELLGDTGVGTDKLIF.

This rearrangement joins TRDV1 to TRDJ1, with a possible D match to TRDD3 (8 bases). This CDR3 region has 22 residues. Trimming took 1 base from V and 1 from J, leaving 31 bases between them. The germline gives CDR1 TSWWSYY, CDR2 QGS. The DNA for the CDR3 is TGTGCTCTTGGGGAACCTTTTCCTACGCCTCAGTCTTTACTGGGGGTCACCGATAAACTCATCTTT. Protein sequence: CALGEPFPTPQSLLGVTDKLIF.

A few counts support this clone. V is TRDV1 and J is TRDJ1; D may correspond to TRDD2 or TRDD3 (7 bases each). The germline CDR1 and CDR2 sequences are TSWWSYY and QGS. The CDR3 extends over 21 amino acids. V was shortened by 2 bases and J by 1 base, with 29 bases between the two germline ends. CDR3 amino acids: CALGENRAPSWVWGFTDKLIF. CDR3 bases: TGTGCTCTTGGGGAAAATCGCGCCCCTTCCTGGGTCTGGGGGTTCACCGATAAACTCATCTTT.

The chain carries TRDV1 and TRDJ1; 9 bases align to TRDD3. The V and J ends lost 3 bases and 0 bases, in that order; junction bases with no gene match: 26. The germline CDR1 and CDR2 sequences are TSWWSYY and QGS. The CDR3 is made up of 23 amino acids. The CDR3 nucleotides read TGTGCTCTTGGGGATACGGGGGGTGAAGGTACTGGGGGACCCTCCTCGTACACCGATAAACTCATCTTT. Translated, it gives CALGDTGGEGTGGPSSYTDKLIF.

This clone was picked up a small number of times. V and J are TRDV1 and TRDJ1, with D possibly being TRDD3 (8 bases). CDR3 size: 22 residues. The germline CDR1 and CDR2 sequences are TSWWSYY and QGS. Trimming stripped 0 bases from V and 7 bases from J, with 36 bases between. The chain's CDR3 is CALGELDSYNRTGDTGKVKLIF. DNA of the CDR3: TGTGCTCTTGGGGAACTCGATTCCTACAACCGTACTGGGGATACCGGTAAGGTTAAACTCATCTTT.

V is TRDV1 and J is TRDJ2; 10 bases match TRDD3. Unmatched junction bases numbered 13, after V lost 2 bases and J lost 4 bases. Germline V gives CDR1 TSWWSYY, CDR2 QGS. This CDR3 has 19 residues. The CDR3: CALGEVLGWGIVGTAQLFF. CDR3 DNA sequence: TGTGCTCTTGGGGAAGTTCTAGGCTGGGGGATAGTGGGGACAGCACAACTCTTCTTT.

This clone was observed a few times. The chain links TRDV1 to TRDJ1; the D gene is possibly TRDD3 (6 bases). Germline V lookup: CDR1 TSWWSYY, CDR2 QGS. V was clipped by 4 bases and J by 0 bases, with 21 bases between them. This CDR3 has 18 residues. The CDR3 nucleotides read TGTGCTCTTGGGGTGCTCTTTGTGGGGATCCAGTACACCGATAAACTCATCTTT. It codes for CALGVLFVGIQYTDKLIF.

This clone is termed medium-sized. The V and J genes are TRDV1 and TRDJ1; 8 bases are shared with TRDD3. The CDR3 consists of 20 residues. The germline V gene has CDR1 TSWWSYY and CDR2 QGS. The junction had 17 bases not matched to a gene; V was cut back by 2 bases and J by 0 bases. The CDR3 DNA reads as TGTGCTCTTGGGGAATCTCTCGGGCTACTGGGGGGCTACCACACCGATAAACTCATCTTT. Amino acids: CALGESLGLLGGYHTDKLIF.

This clone occurred once. The chain carries TRDV1 and TRDJ1; tentative D call: TRDD2 (6 bases). From germline, CDR1 is TSWWSYY and CDR2 QGS. The CDR3 extends over 21 amino acids. V lost 1 base and J lost 0, with 27 bases in between. The CDR3 DNA reads TGTGCTCTTGGGGAACCTCCTTTTTTGCCCAGAACCCTTCCGCACACCGATAAACTCATCTTT. It is translated as CALGEPPFLPRTLPHTDKLIF.

Note on this clone: At the DNA level, this CDR3 is encoded by other sequences in the same sample as well. V and J are TRDV1 and TRDJ1, with D tentatively TRDD2 or TRDD3 (8 bases each). This CDR3 contains 21 residues. Trimming took 0 bases from V and 1 from J, leaving 27 bases between them. Germline values: CDR1 TSWWSYY, CDR2 QGS. The CDR3 reads CALGELNLPKDWGRTTDKLIF. Written as DNA, the CDR3 is TGTGCTCTTGGGGAACTAAACCTTCCTAAAGACTGGGGGCGAACCACCGATAAACTCATCTTT.

The V gene is TRDV1, the J gene TRDJ1, with 7 bases fitting TRDD3. The CDR3 covers 16 residues. V was clipped by 1 base and J by 0 bases; unmatched bases: 5. Per the germline V gene, CDR1 is TSWWSYY and CDR2 is QGS. The CDR3 region is CALGEPTGAYTDKLIF. The CDR3 DNA follows: TGTGCTCTTGGGGAACCTACTGGGGCGTACACCGATAAACTCATCTTT.

The J gene is TRDJ1, the V gene TRDV1; 13 nucleotides agree with TRDD3. With V trimmed by 1 base and J by 4 bases, 30 bases remained unmatched. CDR1 and CDR2 from the germline V gene are TSWWSYY and QGS. There are 25 residues in the CDR3. The CDR3 nucleotides read TGTGCTCTTGGGGAACGGGGTGGGGTATGGACTCCGTACTGGGGGATACGCGTGTTAGACGATAAACTCATCTTT. The encoded protein is CALGERGGVWTPYWGIRVLDDKLIF.